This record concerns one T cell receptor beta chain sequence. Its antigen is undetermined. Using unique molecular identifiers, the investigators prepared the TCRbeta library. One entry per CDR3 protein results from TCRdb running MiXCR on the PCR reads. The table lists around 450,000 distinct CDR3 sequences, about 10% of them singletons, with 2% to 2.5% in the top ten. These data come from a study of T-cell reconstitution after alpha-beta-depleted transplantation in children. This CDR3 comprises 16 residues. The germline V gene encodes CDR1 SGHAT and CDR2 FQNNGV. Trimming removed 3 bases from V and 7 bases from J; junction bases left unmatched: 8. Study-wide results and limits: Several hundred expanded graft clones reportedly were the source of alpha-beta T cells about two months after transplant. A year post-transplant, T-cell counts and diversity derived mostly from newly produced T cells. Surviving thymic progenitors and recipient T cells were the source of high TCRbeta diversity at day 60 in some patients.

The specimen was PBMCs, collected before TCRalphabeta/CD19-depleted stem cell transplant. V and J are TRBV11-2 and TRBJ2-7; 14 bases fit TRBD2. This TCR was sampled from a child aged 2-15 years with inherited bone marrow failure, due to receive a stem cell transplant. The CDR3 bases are TGTGCCAGCAGCTTGTATTCGGGACTAGCGGGAGTTGAGCAGTACTTC. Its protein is CASSLYSGLAGVEQYF.